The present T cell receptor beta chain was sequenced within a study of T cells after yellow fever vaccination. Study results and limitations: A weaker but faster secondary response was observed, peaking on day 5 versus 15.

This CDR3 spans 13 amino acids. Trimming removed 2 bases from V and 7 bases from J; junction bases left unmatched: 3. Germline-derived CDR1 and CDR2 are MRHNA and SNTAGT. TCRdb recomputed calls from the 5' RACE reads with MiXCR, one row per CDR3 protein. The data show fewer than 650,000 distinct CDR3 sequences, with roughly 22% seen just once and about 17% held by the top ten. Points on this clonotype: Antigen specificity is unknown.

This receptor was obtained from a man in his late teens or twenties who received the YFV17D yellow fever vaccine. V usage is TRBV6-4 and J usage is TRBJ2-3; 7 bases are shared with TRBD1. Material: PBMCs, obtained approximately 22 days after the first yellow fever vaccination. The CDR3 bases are TGTGCCAGCAGTGACAACAGGGGAAATACGCAGTATTTT. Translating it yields CASSDNRGNTQYF.